The clone carrying this T cell receptor beta chain was counted a single time. Its antigen is undetermined. In germline, CDR1 is SGHDN, CDR2 FVKESK. V was pared by 2 bases and J by 10 bases, with 6 bases between. CDR3 size: 11 residues. The sample originates from a study of follicular helper T cells after annual influenza vaccination. General study results and limits: Change in circulating plasmablasts correlated with ICOS+CD38+ cTfh clonality change.

Using immunoSEQ multiplex PCR, the repertoire was profiled, and TCRdb retains in-frame clones only, with some absent. The repertoire holds about 10,000 clones, with about 85% as singletons. The time point: 2014-2015 season, 7 days after vaccination. This chain connects TRBV14 to TRBJ1-5; D ambiguous. The receptor was derived from an adult who received the influenza vaccine. Sequencing was performed on CXCR5- memory CD4+ T cells sorted from blood, taken 7 days after influenza vaccination. DNA of the CDR3: TGTGCCAGCAGCCAACCCTGTCCCCAGCATTTT. Translated, it gives CASSQPCPQHF.